Described below is a single TCR beta chain sequence and its context. This entry is derived from a study of blood T cell repertoires in COVID-19. Across the study: PBMCs, B-cell-depleted T cells, or T cells provided the cDNA or gDNA that made up the material.

Recruitment covered over 20 US areas and drew participants whose ages spanned 18 to 89 years. Self-reported history from a screening survey and questionnaire set each donor's cohort. Either two negative PCRs, clearance, or symptom resolution qualified Cohort 3 donors as recovered. Germline CDR1 reads MRHNA; CDR2 reads SNTAGT. This CDR3 contains 13 residues. Losses at the gene ends were 2 bases for V and 6 bases for J; bases not matched to a gene: 0. Libraries were prepared by immunoSEQ multiplex PCR; TCRdb keeps only in-frame clonotypes and omits some of them. The sample has 200,000 or so clones; 80% to 85% are singletons.

The specimen sequenced was PBMCs or T cells enriched from blood (not recorded which). This sequence joins TRBV6-4 and TRBJ2-2, with 7 bases matching TRBD2. The receptor was derived from a man aged 35 to 55 who had recovered from COVID-19. The CDR3 sequence: CASSDGGAGELFF. DNA of the CDR3: TGTGCCAGCAGTGACGGGGGGGCCGGGGAGCTGTTTTTT.